Listed below are T cell receptor beta chains from one sample, sequenced in a study of a mutant IDH1 vaccine in newly diagnosed glioma. Their antigens are not known. TCRdb keeps only in-frame clones here, not all; method: immunoSEQ multiplex PCR. The profile shows 45,000 to 60,000 clones, more than 75% of them singletons. This specimen consisted of PBMCs, obtained from a glioma patient whose treatment included an IDH1 peptide vaccine. The receptors originated from a middle-aged woman with glioma. Each CDR3 is given with its conserved first and last residue. The D gene is left open where the match is weak.

V | D | CDR3
TRBV2 | - | CASSAYNEQFF
TRBV30 | - | CAWSIQSNEKLFF
TRBV5-1 | - | CASSLAAGKAHTEAFF
TRBV14 | - | CASSQGGYSGANVLTF
TRBV6-6 | TRBD1 | CASRTLTGGINQPQHF
TRBV15 | TRBD2 | CATSRDLAGGRNEQFF
TRBV2 | - | CASTGVNTEAFF
TRBV6-5 | TRBD1 | CASRTYRGRDTF
TRBV7-2 | - | CASSLGVSGRETQYF
TRBV6-5 | - | CASSYSRGNQPQHF
TRBV27 | - | CASSPTTPPHEQYF
TRBV28 | TRBD1 | CASSTPGQGSDTQYF
TRBV28 | - | CASSSGSYEQYF
TRBV27 | - | CASSFPPNTGYLYEQYF
TRBV2 | - | CASSGLAPDTQYF
TRBV29-1 | TRBD1 | CSALGTANTGELFF
TRBV18 | - | CASSPGRSSYNEQFF
TRBV13 | - | CASSLHNRRTRGYNEQFF
TRBV20-1 | - | CSAVENTEAFF
TRBV7-9 | - | CASSYRGTQETQYF
TRBV19 | - | CASKAARTLNEKLFF
TRBV7-8 | - | CASSLMGSQGGLLYGYTF